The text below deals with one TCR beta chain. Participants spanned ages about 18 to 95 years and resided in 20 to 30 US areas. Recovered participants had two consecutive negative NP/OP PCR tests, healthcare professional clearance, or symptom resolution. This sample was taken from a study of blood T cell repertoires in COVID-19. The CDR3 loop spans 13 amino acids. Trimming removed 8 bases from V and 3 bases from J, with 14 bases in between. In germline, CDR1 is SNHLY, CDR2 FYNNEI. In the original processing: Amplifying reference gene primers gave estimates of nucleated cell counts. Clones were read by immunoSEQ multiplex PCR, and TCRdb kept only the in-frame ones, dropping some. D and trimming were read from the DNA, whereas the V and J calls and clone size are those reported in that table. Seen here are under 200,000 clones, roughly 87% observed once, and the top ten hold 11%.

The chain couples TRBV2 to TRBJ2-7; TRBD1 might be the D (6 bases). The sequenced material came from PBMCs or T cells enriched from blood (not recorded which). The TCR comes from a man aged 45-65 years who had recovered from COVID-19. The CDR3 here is CASHRDTHYEQYF. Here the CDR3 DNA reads TGTGCCAGCCATCGGGACACCCACTACGAGCAGTACTTC.